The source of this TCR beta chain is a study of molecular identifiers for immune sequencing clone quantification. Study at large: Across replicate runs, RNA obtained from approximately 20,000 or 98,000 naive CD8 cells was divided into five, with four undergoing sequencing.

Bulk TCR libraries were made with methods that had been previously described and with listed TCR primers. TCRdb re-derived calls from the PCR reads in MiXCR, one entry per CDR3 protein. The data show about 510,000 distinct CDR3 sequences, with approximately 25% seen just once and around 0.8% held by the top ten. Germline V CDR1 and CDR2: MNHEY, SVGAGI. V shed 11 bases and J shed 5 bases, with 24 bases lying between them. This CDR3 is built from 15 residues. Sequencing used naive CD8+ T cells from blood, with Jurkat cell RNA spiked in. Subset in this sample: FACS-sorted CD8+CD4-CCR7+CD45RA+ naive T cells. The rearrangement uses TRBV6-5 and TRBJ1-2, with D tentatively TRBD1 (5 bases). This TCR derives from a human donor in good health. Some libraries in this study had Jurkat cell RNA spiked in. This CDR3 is CAYHAPPGDPYGYTF. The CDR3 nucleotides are TGTGCCTACCATGCCCCTCCCGGGGACCCTTATGGCTACACCTTC.